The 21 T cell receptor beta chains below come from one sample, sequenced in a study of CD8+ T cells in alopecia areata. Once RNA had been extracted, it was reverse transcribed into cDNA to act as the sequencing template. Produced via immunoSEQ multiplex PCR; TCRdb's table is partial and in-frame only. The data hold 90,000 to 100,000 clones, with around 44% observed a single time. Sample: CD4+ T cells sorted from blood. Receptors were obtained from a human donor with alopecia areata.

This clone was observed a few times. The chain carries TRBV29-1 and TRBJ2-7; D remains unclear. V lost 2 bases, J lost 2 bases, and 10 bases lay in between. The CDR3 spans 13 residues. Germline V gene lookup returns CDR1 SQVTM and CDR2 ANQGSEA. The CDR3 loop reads CSVERDGTYEQYF. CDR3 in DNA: TGCAGCGTTGAAAGAGACGGCACCTACGAGCAGTACTTC.

CDR3 amino acids: CASSRLGNTGELFF. CDR3 sequence (DNA): TGCGCCAGCAGCCGGCTGGGTAACACCGGGGAGCTGTTTTTT. The chain combines TRBV4-3 with TRBJ2-2; D remains unclear. The CDR3 consists of 14 residues. Germline CDR1 reads LGHNA; CDR2 reads YSLEER. With 4 bases removed from V and 2 bases from J, the gap between germline ends came to 8 bases.

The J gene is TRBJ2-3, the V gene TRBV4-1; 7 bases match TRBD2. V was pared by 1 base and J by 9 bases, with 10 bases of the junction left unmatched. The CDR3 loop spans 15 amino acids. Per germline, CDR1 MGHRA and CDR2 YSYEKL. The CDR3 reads CASSQVPGGRVTQYF. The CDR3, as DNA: TGCGCCAGCAGCCAAGTCCCGGGAGGACGGGTCACGCAGTATTTT.

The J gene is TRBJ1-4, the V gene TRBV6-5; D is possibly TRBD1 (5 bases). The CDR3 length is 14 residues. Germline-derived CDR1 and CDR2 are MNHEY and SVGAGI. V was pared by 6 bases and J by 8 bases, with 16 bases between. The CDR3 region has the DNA TGTGCCAGCAGGATTAACAGGAGTCGCGAAAAACTGTTTTTT. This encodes CASRINRSREKLFF.

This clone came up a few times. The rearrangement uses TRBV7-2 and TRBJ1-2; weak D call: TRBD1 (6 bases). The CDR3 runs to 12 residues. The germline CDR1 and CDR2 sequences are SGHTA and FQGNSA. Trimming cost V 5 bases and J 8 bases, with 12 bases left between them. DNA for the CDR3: TGTGCCAGCAGCCCGAGGACAGAAGGCTACACCTTC. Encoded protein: CASSPRTEGYTF. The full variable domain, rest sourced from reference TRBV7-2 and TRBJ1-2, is GAGVSQSPSNKVTEKGKDVELRCDPISGHTALYWYRQSLGQGLEFLIYFQGNSAPDKSGLPSDRFSAERTGGSVSTLTIQRTQQEDSAVYLCASSPRTEGYTFGSGTRLTVV.

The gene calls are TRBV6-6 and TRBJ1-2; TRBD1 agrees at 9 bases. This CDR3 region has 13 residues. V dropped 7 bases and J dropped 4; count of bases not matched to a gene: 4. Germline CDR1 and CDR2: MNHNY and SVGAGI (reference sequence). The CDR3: CASTLGQGYGYTF. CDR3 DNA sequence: TGTGCCAGCACCCTGGGACAGGGCTATGGCTACACCTTC.

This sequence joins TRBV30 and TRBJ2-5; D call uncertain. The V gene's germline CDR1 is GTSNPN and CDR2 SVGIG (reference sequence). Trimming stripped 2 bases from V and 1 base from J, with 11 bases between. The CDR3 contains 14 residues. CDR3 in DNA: TGTGCCTGGAGTATTAAGTGGCGCCAAGAGACCCAGTACTTC. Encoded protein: CAWSIKWRQETQYF.

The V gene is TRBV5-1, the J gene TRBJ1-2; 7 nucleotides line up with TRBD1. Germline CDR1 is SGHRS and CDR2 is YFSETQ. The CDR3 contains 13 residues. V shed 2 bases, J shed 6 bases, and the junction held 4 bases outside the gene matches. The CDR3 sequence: CASSFETGNGYTF. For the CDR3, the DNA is TGCGCCAGCAGCTTTGAGACAGGGAATGGCTACACCTTC.

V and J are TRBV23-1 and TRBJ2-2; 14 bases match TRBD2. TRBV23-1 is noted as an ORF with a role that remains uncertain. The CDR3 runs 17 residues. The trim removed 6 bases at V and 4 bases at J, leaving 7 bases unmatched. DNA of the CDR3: TGCGCCAGCAGCCCGACTAGCGGGGGGGTCGGCACCGGGGAGCTGTTTTTT. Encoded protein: CASSPTSGGVGTGELFF.

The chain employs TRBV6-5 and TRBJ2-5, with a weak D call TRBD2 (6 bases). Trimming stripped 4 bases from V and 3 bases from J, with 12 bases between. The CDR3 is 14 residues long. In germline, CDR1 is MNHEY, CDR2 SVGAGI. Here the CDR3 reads CASSFSGVKETQYF. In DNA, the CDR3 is TGTGCCAGCAGTTTTTCGGGGGTTAAAGAGACCCAGTACTTC.

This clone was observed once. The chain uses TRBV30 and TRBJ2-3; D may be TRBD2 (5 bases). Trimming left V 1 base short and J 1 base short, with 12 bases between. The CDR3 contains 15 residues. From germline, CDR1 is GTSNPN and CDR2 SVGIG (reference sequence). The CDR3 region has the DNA TGTGCCTGGAGTGAGAGGGTAGGCCGCACAGATACGCAGTATTTT. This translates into CAWSERVGRTDTQYF.

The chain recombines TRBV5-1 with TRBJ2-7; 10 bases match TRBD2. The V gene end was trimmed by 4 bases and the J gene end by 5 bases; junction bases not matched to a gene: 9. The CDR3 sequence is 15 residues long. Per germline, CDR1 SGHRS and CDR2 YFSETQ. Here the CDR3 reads CASSRTLAGANEQYF. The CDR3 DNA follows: TGCGCCAGCAGCCGAACTCTAGCGGGAGCTAACGAGCAGTACTTC.

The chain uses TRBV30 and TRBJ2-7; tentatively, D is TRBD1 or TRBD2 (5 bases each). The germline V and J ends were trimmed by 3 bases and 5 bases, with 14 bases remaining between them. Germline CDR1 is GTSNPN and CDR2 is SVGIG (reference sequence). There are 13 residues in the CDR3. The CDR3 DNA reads TGTGCCTGGAGGGCCGTGGGGGTGAACGAGCAGTACTTC. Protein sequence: CAWRAVGVNEQYF.

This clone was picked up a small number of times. CDR3 in amino acids: CASRGGSTSDEQFF. Here the CDR3 DNA reads TGCGCCAGCAGGGGGGGGTCGACTAGCGATGAGCAGTTCTTC. The rearrangement links TRBV4-3 to TRBJ2-1; 8 nucleotides line up with TRBD2. CDR3 length: 14 amino acids. Germline CDR1 reads LGHNA; CDR2 reads YSLEER. J lost 8 bases, V lost 6 bases, and 9 bases had no gene match.

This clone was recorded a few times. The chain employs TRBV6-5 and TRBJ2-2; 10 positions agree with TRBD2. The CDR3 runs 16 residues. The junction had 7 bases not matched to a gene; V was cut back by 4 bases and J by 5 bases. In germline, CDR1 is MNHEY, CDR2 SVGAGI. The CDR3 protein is CASSLTGTSVTGELFF. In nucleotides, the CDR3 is TGTGCCAGCAGTTTGACCGGGACTAGCGTTACCGGGGAGCTGTTTTTT.

The CDR3 spells CSKRAGAREGQYF. CDR3 DNA: TGCAGCAAAAGGGCGGGGGCCCGTGAGGGGCAGTATTTT. The rearrangement links TRBV29-1 to TRBJ2-3, with a weak D call TRBD2 (7 bases). The germline V gene has CDR1 SQVTM and CDR2 ANQGSEA. V was cut by 8 bases and J by 11 bases, with 23 bases left in between. The CDR3 extends over 13 amino acids.

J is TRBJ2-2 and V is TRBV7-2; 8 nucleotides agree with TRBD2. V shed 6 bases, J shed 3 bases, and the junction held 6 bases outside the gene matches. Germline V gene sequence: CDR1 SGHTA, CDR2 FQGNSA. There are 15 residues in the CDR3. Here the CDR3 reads CASSPSGGDTGELFF. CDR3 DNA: TGTGCCAGCAGTCCCAGCGGGGGCGACACCGGGGAGCTGTTTTTT.

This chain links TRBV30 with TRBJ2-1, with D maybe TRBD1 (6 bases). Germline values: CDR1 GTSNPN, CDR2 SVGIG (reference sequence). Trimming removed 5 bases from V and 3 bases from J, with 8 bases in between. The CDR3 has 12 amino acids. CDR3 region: CAWADSYNEQFF. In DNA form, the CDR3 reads TGTGCCTGGGCGGACAGCTACAATGAGCAGTTCTTC.

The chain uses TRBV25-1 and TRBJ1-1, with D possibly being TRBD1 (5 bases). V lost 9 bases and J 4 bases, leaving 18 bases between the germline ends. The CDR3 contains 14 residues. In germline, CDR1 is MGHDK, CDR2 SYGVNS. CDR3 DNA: TGTGCCAGTACGAGAGGGGTATGGACCACTGAAGCTTTCTTT. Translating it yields CASTRGVWTTEAFF.

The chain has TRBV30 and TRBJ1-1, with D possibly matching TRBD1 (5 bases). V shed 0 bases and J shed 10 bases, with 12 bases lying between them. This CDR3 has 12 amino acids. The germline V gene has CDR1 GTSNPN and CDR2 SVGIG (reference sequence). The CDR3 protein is CAWSVFRDSAFF. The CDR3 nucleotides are TGTGCCTGGAGTGTCTTCCGGGACTCAGCTTTCTTT. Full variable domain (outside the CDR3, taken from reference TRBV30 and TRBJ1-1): SQTIHQWPATLVQPVGSPLSLECTVEGTSNPNLYWYRQAAGRGLQLLFYSVGIGQISSEVPQNLSASRPQDRQFILSSKKLLLSDSGFYLCAWSVFRDSAFFGQGTRLTVV.

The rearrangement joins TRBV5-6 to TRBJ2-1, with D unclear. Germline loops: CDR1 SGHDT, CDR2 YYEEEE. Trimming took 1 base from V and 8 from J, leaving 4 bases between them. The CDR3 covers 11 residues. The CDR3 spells CASSLWDEQFF. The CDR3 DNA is TGTGCCAGCAGCTTGTGGGATGAGCAGTTCTTC. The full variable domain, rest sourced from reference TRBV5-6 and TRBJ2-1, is DAGVTQSPTHLIKTRGQQVTLRCSPKSGHDTVSWYQQALGQGPQFIFQYYEEEERQRGNFPDRFSGHQFPNYSSELNVNALLLGDSALYLCASSLWDEQFFGPGTRLTVL.